Presented here are 25 T cell receptor beta chains from one specimen sequenced in a study of cytomegalovirus exposure and HLA in healthy donors. The primer mix had 60 Vbeta and 13 Jbeta primers. The protocol was immunoSEQ multiplex PCR, while the TCRdb copy is restricted to in-frame clones and leaves out a portion. The data contain 90,000 to 120,000 clones, more than 65% of them seen just once; the ten biggest clones take up 4.2%. Sequencing used PBMCs. The source is a male donor in good health and CMV-seronegative.

The chain is built from TRBV4-1 and TRBJ2-5; 8 bases align to TRBD1. Gene TRBJ2-7 matches the end of the DNA better, so the J call may be wrong. The CDR3 has 18 residues. The germline V gene has CDR1 MGHRA and CDR2 YSYEKL. CDR3 loop: CASSPRWVQGAIHYEQYF. As DNA, the CDR3 is TGCGCCAGCAGCCCCCGATGGGTGCAGGGGGCAATTCATTACGAGCAGTACTTC.

V usage is TRBV28 and J usage is TRBJ1-1, with a weak D call TRBD1 (6 bases). Trimming cost V 6 bases and J 7 bases, with 12 bases left between them. CDR3 length: 12 amino acids. CDR1 is MDHEN, CDR2 SYDVKM, per germline. The CDR3 DNA reads as TGTGCCAGCAGCCTGACGGACAGTGAAGCTTTCTTT. This gives the protein CASSLTDSEAFF.

This clone was counted only a few times. V and J are TRBV27 and TRBJ2-7, with a possible D match to TRBD1 (5 bases). CDR3 length: 13 amino acids. Trimming removed 2 bases from V and 2 bases from J, with 7 bases in between. Germline V gene lookup returns CDR1 MNHEY and CDR2 SMNVEV (reference sequence). The CDR3 DNA reads TGTGCCAGCAGTTTAATGGACACCTACGAGCAGTACTTC. Translating gives CASSLMDTYEQYF.

The rearrangement joins TRBV18 to TRBJ2-2, with D perhaps matching TRBD1 (6 bases). The CDR3 is 15 amino acids. Germline V gene sequence: CDR1 KGHSH, CDR2 LQKENI. V was shortened by 10 bases and J by 1 base, with 16 bases between the two germline ends. The CDR3 DNA sequence: TGTGCCACTCCCGATGGGACAATGAACACCGGGGAGCTGTTTTTT. As protein: CATPDGTMNTGELFF.

This chain joins TRBV27 and TRBJ2-7, with 11 bases identical to TRBD1. The trim removed 5 bases at V and 7 bases at J, leaving 10 bases unmatched. CDR3 length: 15 amino acids. The germline gives CDR1 MNHEY, CDR2 SMNVEV (reference sequence). The CDR3: CASSPRTGGPLEQYF. The DNA for the CDR3 is TGTGCCAGCAGTCCCCGGACAGGGGGCCCCTTGGAGCAGTACTTC.

The rearrangement joins TRBV5-4 to TRBJ2-7; 8 positions agree with TRBD2. With 4 bases clipped from V and 3 bases from J, the junction kept 6 bases outside the gene matches. The CDR3 is 14 amino acids. The germline V gene has CDR1 SGHNT and CDR2 YYREEE (reference sequence). The CDR3 coding sequence is TGTGCCAGCAGCCCGGGACTAGGGGGCTACGAGCAGTACTTC. Its protein product is CASSPGLGGYEQYF. Based on the CDR3 plus reference TRBV5-4 and TRBJ2-7, the full variable domain is ETGVTQSPTHLIKTRGQQVTLRCSSQSGHNTVSWYQQALGQGPQFIFQYYREEENGRGNFPPRFSGLQFPNYSSELNVNALELDDSALYLCASSPGLGGYEQYFGPGTRLTVT.

This clone has a handful of counts. The CDR3 reads CASSGQGNTNEKLFF. The CDR3, as DNA: TGTGCCAGCAGTGGACAGGGAAATACTAATGAAAAACTGTTTTTT. This rearrangement joins TRBV2 to TRBJ1-4; 7 nucleotides agree with TRBD1. Germline lookup yields CDR1 SNHLY and CDR2 FYNNEI. This CDR3 is 15 amino acids long. J was trimmed by 2 bases and V by 4 bases; bases with no gene match: 4.

The table lists this clone with a few counts. The chain carries TRBV10-3 and TRBJ1-1; D possibly corresponds to TRBD1 (6 bases). This CDR3 is built from 13 residues. Trimming cost V 11 bases and J 2 bases, with 15 bases left between them. CDR1 is ENHRY and CDR2 is SYGVKD in the germline V gene. The CDR3, as DNA: TGTGCCGGAAGACAGGAGTTAAACACTGAAGCTTTCTTT. Translation gives CAGRQELNTEAFF.

This clone came up a few times. The J gene is TRBJ2-2, the V gene TRBV7-9, with D unclear. The CDR3 loop spans 13 amino acids. Germline values: CDR1 SEHNR, CDR2 FQNEAQ (reference sequence). V was clipped by 5 bases and J by 4 bases, with 8 bases between them. The CDR3 sequence is CASSVLLTGELFF. The CDR3 DNA is TGTGCCAGCAGCGTTTTACTCACCGGGGAGCTGTTTTTT.

CDR3 in DNA: TGTGCCAGCAGTGATGCAGGGGGTATACCAGATACGCAGTATTTT. Its translation: CASSDAGGIPDTQYF. The V call is TRBV6-1, the J call TRBJ2-3; 7 bases map to TRBD1. Germline values: CDR1 MNHNS, CDR2 SASEGT. The CDR3 sequence is 15 residues long. V lost 3 bases and J lost 4; bases outside the gene matches: 7.

V usage is TRBV27 and J usage is TRBJ2-1; a weak D match, TRBD1 (5 bases). This CDR3 has 13 amino acids. The V and J ends lost 5 bases and 15 bases respectively, with 20 bases between them. Per germline, CDR1 MNHEY and CDR2 SMNVEV (reference sequence). The chain's CDR3 is CASSPNTGRRGFF. The CDR3 bases are TGTGCCAGCAGTCCGAACACAGGACGGCGAGGGTTCTTC.

The table lists this clone with a count of one. The rearrangement links TRBV5-8 to TRBJ2-1; 11 positions agree with TRBD2. The germline V gene encodes CDR1 SGHTS and CDR2 YDEGEE. The CDR3 runs to 16 residues. Trimming at V came to 5 bases and at J to 8 bases, leaving 12 bases not matched to a gene. CDR3 nucleotide sequence: TGTGCCAGCAGTGTACCAGGGACTAGCGGAGTGGATGAGCAGTTCTTC. Translating it yields CASSVPGTSGVDEQFF.

The rearrangement uses TRBV21-1 and TRBJ2-5; no check of the table's D call, TRBD1, against the DNA was made. TRBV21-1 has pseudogene status. CDR3 length: 16 amino acids. The CDR3 region is CASSDGWTGEWETQYF. Here the CDR3 DNA reads TGTGCCAGCAGCGACGGGTGGACAGGGGAGTGGGAGACCCAGTACTTC.

The chain combines TRBV2 with TRBJ2-7; perhaps TRBD1 as D (5 bases). The CDR3 contains 14 residues. The germline V and J ends were trimmed by 4 bases and 0 bases, with 10 bases remaining between them. Per germline, CDR1 SNHLY and CDR2 FYNNEI. As DNA, the CDR3 is TGTGCCAGCAGTGCAGACAGAAGCTCCTACGAGCAGTACTTC. It yields the protein CASSADRSSYEQYF.

This chain joins TRBV27 and TRBJ2-1, with 8 nucleotides matching TRBD2. The CDR3 is 16 residues long. Germline trimming cut 9 bases from V and 2 bases from J; bases unmatched to any gene: 12. The germline CDR1 and CDR2 sequences are MNHEY and SMNVEV (reference sequence). The CDR3 reads CASGVSVTSAYNEQFF. The CDR3 coding sequence is TGTGCCAGTGGGGTTTCCGTGACTAGCGCCTACAATGAGCAGTTCTTC.

This chain connects TRBV5-6 to TRBJ2-1; TRBD1 agrees at 7 bases. The CDR3 runs 15 residues. Germline V lookup: CDR1 SGHDT, CDR2 YYEEEE. Unmatched junction bases numbered 7, after V lost 5 bases and J lost 2 bases. CDR3 loop: CASSFDRAAYNEQFF. The CDR3 coding sequence is TGTGCCAGCAGTTTCGACAGGGCCGCCTACAATGAGCAGTTCTTC.

The rearrangement joins TRBV6-1 to TRBJ2-7; D unclear. The germline V gene encodes CDR1 MNHNS and CDR2 SASEGT. V lost 7 bases and J 3 bases, leaving 16 bases between the germline ends. The CDR3 has 14 residues. The CDR3 is CASTPREFLYEQYF. The CDR3 DNA follows: TGTGCCAGCACTCCACGAGAGTTTCTCTACGAGCAGTACTTC.

This CDR3 is CASSLARSGLKGDEQYF. CDR3 in DNA: TGTGCCAGCAGCTTGGCCAGGTCAGGGCTAAAGGGGGACGAGCAGTACTTC. V is TRBV5-6 and J is TRBJ2-7; TRBD1 might be the D (6 bases). CDR3 size: 17 residues. V lost 0 bases and J 5 bases, leaving 21 bases between the germline ends. Germline-derived CDR1 and CDR2 are SGHDT and YYEEEE.

This clone was counted only a few times. The J gene is TRBJ2-7, the V gene TRBV10-3; 12 bases are shared with TRBD2. Germline-derived CDR1 and CDR2 are ENHRY and SYGVKD. CDR3 size: 16 residues. V was pared by 5 bases and J by 0 bases, with 5 bases of the junction left unmatched. The CDR3 coding sequence is TGTGCCATCAGTAGGACTAGCGGGGCAAGCTCCTACGAGCAGTACTTC. Translation: CAISRTSGASSYEQYF.

This clone was recorded once. The J gene is TRBJ2-1, the V gene TRBV5-1, with TRBD1 as a possible D gene (5 bases). This CDR3 comprises 16 residues. Trimming left V 2 bases short and J 4 bases short, with 16 bases between. Germline CDR1 SGHRS, CDR2 YFSETQ. CDR3: CASSFGLGQLYNEQFF. The CDR3 DNA reads TGCGCCAGCAGCTTTGGGCTCGGACAATTATACAATGAGCAGTTCTTC.

The J gene is TRBJ2-2, the V gene TRBV2, with D maybe TRBD2 (6 bases). Trimming took off 5 bases at V and 0 bases at J, with 7 bases between the two ends. This CDR3 is built from 14 residues. In germline, CDR1 is SNHLY, CDR2 FYNNEI. Here the CDR3 DNA reads TGTGCCAGCAGTCGACTAGCGAACACCGGGGAGCTGTTTTTT. It encodes CASSRLANTGELFF.

CDR3 sequence reads: CASSATSGRGTYEQYF. CDR3 nucleotides: TGTGCCAGTAGTGCGACTAGCGGGAGAGGGACCTACGAGCAGTACTTC. The J gene is TRBJ2-5, the V gene TRBV19, with 12 positions matching TRBD2. Judging by the DNA end, TRBJ2-7 fits better; the J call may be wrong. The length of the CDR3 is 16 residues. Germline lookup yields CDR1 LNHDA and CDR2 SQIVND (reference sequence).

This sequence joins TRBV12-2 and TRBJ2-2; the table's D call, TRBD1, was not checked against the DNA. TRBV12-2 is a pseudogene segment. The CDR3 sequence is 19 residues long. CDR3 in DNA: TGTGCAAGTCGCTCCTGGGACAGGCGTGAGTACCCAAACACCGGGGAGCTGTTTTTT. Protein product: CASRSWDRREYPNTGELFF.

This chain links TRBV6-1 with TRBJ2-1, with 10 positions matching TRBD2. Germline assignment: CDR1 MNHNS and CDR2 SASEGT. The CDR3 covers 15 residues. The V segment lost 6 bases and the J segment 6 bases; nucleotides outside the gene matches: 8. For the CDR3, the DNA is TGTGCCAGCAGGATAGGACTAGCGGCGGGCAATGAGCAGTTCTTC. Its protein is CASRIGLAAGNEQFF.

The chain couples TRBV6-5 to TRBJ2-7; 9 bases fit TRBD1. CDR3 length: 13 amino acids. Germline CDR1 is MNHEY and CDR2 is SVGAGI. The ends lost 5 bases at V and 6 bases at J; junction bases unmatched: 5. In nucleotides, the CDR3 is TGTGCCAGCAGTGACAGGGGGGGAAGCGAGCAGTACTTC. Translating it yields CASSDRGGSEQYF.